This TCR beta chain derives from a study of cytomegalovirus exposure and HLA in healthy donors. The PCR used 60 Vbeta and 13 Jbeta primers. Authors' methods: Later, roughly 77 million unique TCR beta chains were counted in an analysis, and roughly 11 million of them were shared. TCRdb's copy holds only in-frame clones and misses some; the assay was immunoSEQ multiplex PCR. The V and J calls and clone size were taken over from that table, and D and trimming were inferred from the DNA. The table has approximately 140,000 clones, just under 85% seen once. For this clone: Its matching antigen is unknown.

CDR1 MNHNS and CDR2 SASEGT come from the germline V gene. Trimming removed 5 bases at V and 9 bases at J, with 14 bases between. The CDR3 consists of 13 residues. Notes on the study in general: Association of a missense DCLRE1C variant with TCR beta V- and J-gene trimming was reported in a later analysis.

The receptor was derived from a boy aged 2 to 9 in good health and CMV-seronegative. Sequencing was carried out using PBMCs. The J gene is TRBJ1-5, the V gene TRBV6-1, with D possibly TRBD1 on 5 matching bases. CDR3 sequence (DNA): TGTGCCAGCAGTCGGGACTTCCCAGGGCCCCAGCATTTT. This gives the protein CASSRDFPGPQHF.